This T cell receptor (beta chain) was identified during a study of T cell repertoires in cytomegalovirus infection. TCRdb reanalysed the reads using MiXCR and keeps one entry per CDR3 protein. The sample gives about 700,000 distinct CDR3 sequences, around 32% of which show up once; about 20% is in the top ten. Study findings and constraints: The ex vivo response was dominated by HLA-C-restricted CMV-specific TCR beta clonotypes.

This CDR3 region has 14 residues. CDR1 is SGHVS and CDR2 is FNYEAQ in the germline V gene. V lost 0 bases and J lost 8, with 8 bases in between. This clonotype showed up just a few times. What it recognizes is unknown. The sequence was obtained from a human donor in good health (CMV status not recorded). Some clones in this sample may be carry-over from other donors' samples. Source: cultured PBMCs, taken from culture after CMV antigen stimulation. The chain employs TRBV7-6 and TRBJ1-6, with no clear D. CDR3: CASSLAGGDSPLHF. CDR3 bases: TGTGCCAGCAGCTTAGCGGGCGGAGATTCACCCCTCCACTTT.